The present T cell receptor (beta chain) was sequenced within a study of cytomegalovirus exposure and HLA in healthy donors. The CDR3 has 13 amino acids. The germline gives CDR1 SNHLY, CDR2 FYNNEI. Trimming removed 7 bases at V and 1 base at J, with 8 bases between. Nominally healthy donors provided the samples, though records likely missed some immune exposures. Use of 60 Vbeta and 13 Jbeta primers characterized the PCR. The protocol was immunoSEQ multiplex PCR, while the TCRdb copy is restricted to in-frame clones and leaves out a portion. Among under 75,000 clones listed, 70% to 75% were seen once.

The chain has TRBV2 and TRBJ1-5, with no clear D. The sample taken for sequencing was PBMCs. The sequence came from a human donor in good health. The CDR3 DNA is TGTGCCAGCACCCGGGGAAGCAATCAGCCCCAGCATTTT. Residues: CASTRGSNQPQHF.